The present entry profiles one T cell receptor beta chain with its context. Its target is unknown. With V trimmed by 2 bases and J by 0 bases, 14 bases remained unmatched. Per the germline V gene, CDR1 is MNHEY and CDR2 is SVGEGT. The CDR3 has 19 amino acids. The sample belongs to a study of response to subunit inactivated influenza vaccine. Study conclusions and caveats: Authors suggested each seasonal flu vaccination may recruit only limited numbers of new T cells.

Via MiXCR, TCRdb re-called the RT-PCR reads, giving one row per CDR3 protein. Of about 520,000 distinct CDR3 sequences listed, about 10% are singletons. This TCR was recovered from a man aged 45 to 65 who received an inactivated influenza vaccine. The gene calls are TRBV6-2 or TRBV6-3 and TRBJ2-3, with 7 bases fitting TRBD2. Material: PBMCs from blood, obtained around seven weeks after vaccination. In nucleotides, the CDR3 is TGTGCCAGCAGTTACGGACGGGACTACTTTTCGGATAGCACAGATACGCAGTATTTT. Translation gives CASSYGRDYFSDSTDTQYF.